This T cell receptor (beta chain) was profiled in a study of cytomegalovirus exposure and HLA in healthy donors. Study background: Later analysis reported that the 120 or so validation repertoires shared the platform of the approximately 620 first-cohort repertoires.

Study-level findings and limits: Rare sequences made up most TCRs, while some public TCRs were found in many donors. Researchers counted about 150 TCR beta chains as cytomegalovirus-associated.

With respect to this clone: As yet, its antigen is unknown.

TCRdb's table, derived via immunoSEQ multiplex PCR, lists solely in-frame clones and lacks some. The repertoire holds 55,000 to 85,000 clones, with about 94% as singletons. Germline loops: CDR1 MRHNA, CDR2 SNTAGT. The length of the CDR3 is 15 residues. Trimming took 3 bases from V and 0 from J; bases not matched to a gene: 4. The TCR sequence derives from a woman younger than 35 in good health and CMV-seronegative. The V gene is TRBV6-4, the J gene TRBJ2-7, with 8 bases matching TRBD2. Sample: PBMCs. The CDR3 sequence: CASSEQAGASYEQYF. The CDR3 nucleotides are TGTGCCAGCAGTGAGCAAGCGGGAGCCTCCTACGAGCAGTACTTC.